This T cell receptor (beta chain) was sequenced during a study of cytomegalovirus exposure and HLA in healthy donors. The CDR3 totals 14 residues. Germline V CDR1 and CDR2: SGHVS, FQNEAQ. The V gene lost 5 bases and the J gene lost 10 bases, with 20 bases spanning the gap. With respect to this clone: Its antigen remains unknown.

Study observations and caveats: The majority of TCR sequences were rare, yet some public TCRs appeared in many donors. In terms of immune exposure information, only CMV serostatus was available. Data from an earlier analysis indicated that most TCR beta V segments were productive either about 87% or about 30% of the time.

Primers: 60 Vbeta forward and 13 Jbeta reverse. Sequencing used immunoSEQ multiplex PCR; TCRdb keeps in-frame clones, though not all of them. The repertoire holds approximately 190,000 clones, roughly 83% seen once, with approximately 0.25% in the top ten. The sequence derives from a boy aged 5-17 years in good health and CMV-seronegative. The sequencing sample was made of PBMCs. The chain uses TRBV7-8 and TRBJ1-1; D is unclear. DNA for the CDR3: TGTGCCAGCAGCCCAAGCGGGGAACGGAGCGGAGCTTTCTTT. Residues: CASSPSGERSGAFF.